Below are 32 T cell receptor beta chains sequenced from a single sample in a study of T cells after yellow fever vaccination. TCRdb ran MiXCR on the 5' RACE reads and lists one entry per CDR3 protein. The data hold some 350,000 distinct CDR3 sequences, with roughly 4% observed a single time. Sequenced material: PBMCs, taken 5 days after the yellow fever booster vaccination. These TCRs come from a man younger than 35 who received the YFV17D yellow fever vaccine.

The chain is built from TRBV6-1 and TRBJ2-7; D possibly uses TRBD1 or TRBD2 (5 bases each). The germline gives CDR1 MNHNS, CDR2 SASEGT. Trimming removed 3 bases at V and 2 bases at J, with 14 bases between. The length of the CDR3 is 15 residues. The CDR3, as DNA: TGTGCCAGCAGTGAGGGGGAGACAAAGACCTACGAGCAGTACTTC. Translated, it gives CASSEGETKTYEQYF.

This sequence joins TRBV23-1 and TRBJ2-7; TRBD1 agrees at 8 bases. TRBV23-1 is an open reading frame, and its role is uncertain. CDR3 size: 18 residues. The V gene end was trimmed by 2 bases and the J gene end by 2 bases; junction bases not matched to a gene: 14. In nucleotides, the CDR3 is TGCGCCAGCAGTCAAAATGTGAACGGACAGGGTTGGACCTACGAGCAGTACGTC. It translates to CASSQNVNGQGWTYEQYV.

The V and J genes are TRBV6-2 or TRBV6-3 and TRBJ1-5; 8 nucleotides match TRBD1. CDR1 and CDR2 from the germline V gene are MNHEY and SVGEGT. Trimming cost V 4 bases and J 8 bases; bases outside gene matches: 10. The CDR3 is 15 residues long. The CDR3 here is CASSSTKTGVEPQHF. The CDR3 coding sequence is TGTGCCAGCAGTTCGACAAAGACAGGGGTTGAGCCCCAGCATTTT.

This clonotype was counted only a few times. J is TRBJ1-6 and V is TRBV5-1, with D unresolved. This CDR3 is 15 amino acids long. Germline CDR1 reads SGHRS; CDR2 reads YFSETQ. V was trimmed by 0 bases and J by 7 bases, leaving 11 bases between them. CDR3 protein: CASSLESILNSPLHF. In DNA form, the CDR3 reads TGCGCCAGCAGCTTGGAGTCCATATTAAATTCACCCCTCCACTTT.

This clonotype has more than one count but fewer than ten. This sequence joins TRBV6-2 or TRBV6-3 and TRBJ1-2, with 9 bases that match TRBD1. V shed 4 bases and J 9 bases; nucleotides not matched to a gene: 3. The CDR3 loop spans 12 amino acids. Looked up from germline, CDR1 is MNHEY and CDR2 is SVGEGT. The CDR3 sequence: CASSFGQGSYTF. The CDR3 nucleotides read TGTGCCAGCAGTTTCGGACAGGGGAGCTACACCTTC.

This clonotype has ten or more counts. This CDR3 is CASIEGSGTGELFF. The CDR3 coding sequence is TGCGCCAGCATCGAGGGCAGTGGGACCGGGGAGCTGTTTTTT. The V gene is TRBV5-1, the J gene TRBJ2-2, with D perhaps TRBD2 (5 bases). The germline V gene has CDR1 SGHRS and CDR2 YFSETQ. The germline V and J ends were trimmed by 6 bases and 5 bases, with 14 bases remaining between them. There are 14 residues in the CDR3. Full variable domain (remainder filled in from reference TRBV5-1 and TRBJ2-2): KAGVTQTPRYLIKTRGQQVTLSCSPISGHRSVSWYQQTPGQGLQFLFEYFSETQRNKGNFPGRFSGRQFSNSRSEMNVSTLELGDSALYLCASIEGSGTGELFFGEGSRLTVL.

This chain joins TRBV20-1 and TRBJ2-3; 7 bases are shared with TRBD1. Germline lookup yields CDR1 DFQATT and CDR2 SNEGSKA (reference sequence). The CDR3 is made up of 16 amino acids. J lost 0 bases, V lost 0 bases, and 6 bases had no gene match. The CDR3 DNA is TGCAGTGCTAGAGATAGGGGGCTCTATAGCACAGATACGCAGTATTTT. Translation gives CSARDRGLYSTDTQYF.

This clonotype was detected only a few times. This chain joins TRBV3-2 and TRBJ1-5; TRBD1, the D gene given by the table, was not confirmed from the DNA. TRBV3-2 constitutes a pseudogene. The CDR3 runs to 21 residues. The CDR3 sequence: CASSQKLTVNGGKYSNQPQHF. In DNA form, the CDR3 reads TGTGCCAGCAGCCAAAAGCTGACAGTAAATGGGGGGAAGTATAGCAATCAGCCCCAGCATTTT.

This clonotype was seen repeatedly, ten times or more. The junction departs from the called germline gene at one end, perhaps through a read error. The chain combines TRBV5-1 with TRBJ2-7; no clear D. Germline CDR1 is SGHRS and CDR2 is YFSETQ. This CDR3 is 12 amino acids long. The DNA for the CDR3 is TGCGCCAGCAGCTTAAGCTCCAACGAGCAGTACTTC. This sequence encodes CASSLSSNEQYF.

CDR3 sequence (DNA): TGTGCCAGCAACATGGGGGACACGAACACTGAAGCTTTCTTT. Translation gives CASNMGDTNTEAFF. The rearrangement links TRBV7-2 to TRBJ1-1, with D maybe TRBD1 (6 bases). Trimming stripped 7 bases from V and 1 base from J, with 13 bases between. CDR1 SGHTA and CDR2 FQGNSA come from the germline V gene. The CDR3 totals 14 residues.

In its sample, this clonotype was seen a few times. The gene calls are TRBV7-6 and TRBJ2-7; D possibly matches TRBD1 or TRBD2 (5 bases each). CDR3 size: 14 residues. Germline V gene data show CDR1 as SGHVS and CDR2 as FNYEAQ. Trimming took off 5 bases at V and 2 bases at J, with 13 bases between the two ends. The CDR3 sequence is CASSPAEGPYEQYF. CDR3 nucleotides: TGTGCCAGCAGCCCCGCCGAGGGGCCCTACGAGCAGTACTTC.

This clonotype has at least ten counts. The V call is TRBV6-5, the J call TRBJ2-7; TRBD1 agrees at 7 bases. The CDR3 is 13 residues long. CDR1 and CDR2 (germline): MNHEY, SVGAGI. The trim removed 3 bases at V and 3 bases at J, leaving 2 bases unmatched. CDR3 in DNA: TGTGCCAGCAGTTATACAGGGGACTACGAGCAGTACTTC. Its translation: CASSYTGDYEQYF.

This clonotype was seen more than once but under ten times. This chain connects TRBV6-2 or TRBV6-3 to TRBJ1-5; D not certain. Trimming removed 5 bases at V and 7 bases at J, with 15 bases between. The CDR3 extends over 14 amino acids. Germline V lookup: CDR1 MNHEY, CDR2 SVGEGT. CDR3 region: CASSQMEGWQPQHF. The CDR3 nucleotides are TGTGCCAGCAGTCAAATGGAGGGTTGGCAGCCCCAGCATTTT.

The table lists this clonotype with many counts. The rearrangement joins TRBV20-1 to TRBJ1-1; the D gene is possibly TRBD1 (6 bases). This CDR3 has 12 amino acids. From germline, CDR1 is DFQATT and CDR2 SNEGSKA (reference sequence). CDR3 sequence (DNA): TGCAGGGTAGAGGGGGGCACTAGTGAAGCTTTCTTT. Protein: CRVEGGTSEAFF.

This clonotype turned up a few times. This chain uses TRBV4-3 with TRBJ2-7; D might be TRBD2 (6 bases). Germline V gene lookup returns CDR1 LGHNA and CDR2 YSLEER. The CDR3 consists of 19 residues. With 0 bases removed from V and 2 bases from J, the gap between germline ends came to 23 bases. The chain's CDR3 is CASSQDRLRTTDPTYEQYF. The CDR3 region has the DNA TGCGCCAGCAGCCAAGATAGGCTTAGGACTACCGACCCGACCTACGAGCAGTACTTC.

The rearrangement joins TRBV7-2 to TRBJ2-1; D unresolved. This CDR3 comprises 15 residues. The V end was cut by 6 bases, the J end by 2 bases, with 14 bases between. In germline, CDR1 is SGHTA, CDR2 FQGNSA. CDR3 nucleotides: TGTGCCAGCAGTTCCGACTCCGTCCCCTACAATGAGCAGTTCTTC. This gives the protein CASSSDSVPYNEQFF.

This clonotype was observed a few times. This chain connects TRBV6-1 to TRBJ2-7; tentatively, D is TRBD1 (6 bases). The CDR3 sequence is 15 residues long. CDR1 and CDR2 from the germline V gene are MNHNS and SASEGT. V was cut by 6 bases and J by 3 bases, with 18 bases left in between. CDR3 bases: TGTGCCAGCAGCGATACCCCCGCACAGGGCTACGAGCAGTACGTC. It translates to CASSDTPAQGYEQYV.

This clonotype was seen once. Relative to the germline gene, one junction end is altered; a read error may explain this. The V call is TRBV11-2, the J call TRBJ1-2; 8 bases align to TRBD1. This CDR3 contains 14 residues. Germline assignment: CDR1 SGHAT and CDR2 FQNNGV. The CDR3 sequence: CASCRNPGGDGYSF. CDR3 coding DNA: TGTGCCAGCTGCCGAAACCCAGGGGGCGATGGCTACTCCTTC.

This chain links TRBV30 with TRBJ1-6, with D possibly TRBD1 on 5 matching bases. V lost 7 bases and J 14 bases, leaving 30 bases between the germline ends. CDR1 is GTSNPN and CDR2 is SVGIG in the germline V gene (reference sequence). The CDR3 runs 16 residues. CDR3 DNA: TGTGCCTTCCAAATGAGGGGACCGCTCGATCTAAATGCCCTCCACTTT. Amino acid sequence: CAFQMRGPLDLNALHF.

This clonotype has at least ten counts. The chain carries TRBV12-3 or TRBV12-4 and TRBJ1-6, with 8 bases that match TRBD1. J lost 9 bases, V lost 2 bases, and 6 bases had no gene match. The CDR3 consists of 15 residues. In DNA, the CDR3 is TGTGCCAGCAGTTTACAGGGGGCAGGGTCTTCACCCCTCCACTTT. As protein: CASSLQGAGSSPLHF.

This clonotype has more than one count but fewer than ten. This sequence joins TRBV6-1 and TRBJ1-1, with D tentatively TRBD1 (5 bases). Germline V gene data show CDR1 as MNHNS and CDR2 as SASEGT. The germline V and J ends were trimmed by 6 bases and 5 bases, with 19 bases remaining between them. The CDR3 is made up of 15 amino acids. The CDR3 region has the DNA TGTGCCAGCAGGGCTGGGGGATCATTGGGGACTGAAGCTTTCTTT. Encoded protein: CASRAGGSLGTEAFF.

In this sample, this clonotype turned up many times. The DNA of the CDR3 is TGCGCCAGCAGCCCGGGACTGGGCAGCTCCTACGAGCAGTACTTC. Its protein product is CASSPGLGSSYEQYF. V gene TRBV5-1 combines with J gene TRBJ2-7; possible D gene TRBD2, 6 bases. The germline V and J ends were trimmed by 4 bases and 0 bases, with 14 bases remaining between them. The CDR3 totals 15 residues. Per the germline V gene, CDR1 is SGHRS and CDR2 is YFSETQ.

This clonotype has ten or more counts. The chain combines TRBV10-3 with TRBJ2-5; 7 bases line up with TRBD2. The CDR3 length is 11 residues. Germline CDR1 is ENHRY and CDR2 is SYGVKD. The V gene end was trimmed by 10 bases and the J gene end by 6 bases; junction bases not matched to a gene: 5. CDR3 sequence: CATRDYKTQYF. The CDR3, as DNA: TGTGCCACCCGGGACTATAAGACCCAGTACTTC.

There are a few counts of this clonotype. This chain connects TRBV18 to TRBJ1-1; the match to TRBD1 covers 11 bases. The CDR3 totals 16 residues. CDR1 KGHSH and CDR2 LQKENI come from the germline V gene. V was clipped by 3 bases and J by 2 bases; unmatched bases: 5. The CDR3 loop is CASSPSRTGGNTEAFF. Here the CDR3 DNA reads TGTGCCAGCTCACCCTCCCGGACAGGGGGCAACACTGAAGCTTTCTTT.

Only a few counts were recorded for this clonotype. V and J are TRBV3-1 and TRBJ2-5; maybe TRBD2 (5 bases). The CDR3 has 15 amino acids. V lost 5 bases, J lost 2 bases, and 15 bases lay in between. Looked up from germline, CDR1 is LGHDT and CDR2 is YNNKEL (reference sequence). The CDR3 here is CASSEPGFGQETQYF. The CDR3 DNA follows: TGTGCCAGCAGCGAGCCGGGGTTCGGGCAAGAGACCCAGTACTTC.

J is TRBJ2-6 and V is TRBV30; no clear D. V lost 2 bases, J lost 0 bases, and 8 bases lay in between. The CDR3 length is 15 residues. The germline V gene encodes CDR1 GTSNPN and CDR2 SVGIG (reference sequence). The CDR3 loop is CAWSWISSGANVLTF. The CDR3 nucleotides are TGTGCCTGGAGTTGGATCAGCTCTGGGGCCAACGTCCTGACTTTC.

This clonotype was recorded at least ten times. This sequence joins TRBV12-3 or TRBV12-4 and TRBJ2-3; 10 nucleotides align to TRBD2. This CDR3 is 15 amino acids long. V trimming: 6 bases; J trimming: 4 bases; junction bases outside the gene matches: 7. CDR3 sequence: CASRQRGGLADTQYF. CDR3 coding DNA: TGTGCCAGCAGACAGCGGGGGGGCCTCGCAGATACGCAGTATTTT.

This clonotype was observed a few times. The rearrangement links TRBV6-5 to TRBJ2-3; D is unclear. The CDR3 is 14 residues long. V lost 2 bases to trimming and J lost 0 bases, with 6 bases between them. Germline CDR1 and CDR2: MNHEY and SVGAGI. CDR3 bases: TGTGCCAGCAGTTACCGGGCAAGCACAGATACGCAGTATTTT. As protein: CASSYRASTDTQYF.

A word on this clonotype: A much larger clonotype is one base distant, so this may be a read error. The rearrangement joins TRBV7-9 to TRBJ2-4, with TRBD1 matching 10 bases. This CDR3 has 14 residues. V trimming: 4 bases; J trimming: 7 bases; junction bases outside the gene matches: 4. CDR1 SEHNR and CDR2 FQNEAQ come from the germline V gene (reference sequence). The CDR3 is CASSSRQGANIQYF. DNA of the CDR3: TGTGCCAGCAGCTCCAGACAGGGGGCGAACATTCAGTACTTC. Using reference TRBV7-9 and TRBJ2-4 for the parts outside the CDR3, the full variable domain is DTGVSQNPRHKITKRGQNVTFRCDPISEHNRLYWYRQTLGQGPEFLTYFQNEAQLEKSRLLSDRFSAERPKGSFSTLEIQRTEQGDSAMYLCASSSRQGANIQYFGAGTRLSVL.

This clonotype was recorded at least ten times. The genes are TRBV7-6 and TRBJ2-1; the D gene is possibly TRBD1 (6 bases). Between the trimmed V and J ends, which lost 0 bases and 4 bases, there was a span of 7 bases. CDR1 is SGHVS and CDR2 is FNYEAQ in the germline V gene. The CDR3 has 14 amino acids. The CDR3 here is CASSLAGQYNEQFF. In DNA, the CDR3 is TGTGCCAGCAGCTTAGCGGGACAATACAATGAGCAGTTCTTC. Drawing the rest from reference TRBV7-6 and TRBJ2-1, the complete variable domain is GAGVSQSPRYKVTKRGQDVALRCDPISGHVSLYWYRQALGQGPEFLTYFNYEAQQDKSGLPNDRFSAERPEGSISTLTIQRTEQRDSAMYRCASSLAGQYNEQFFGPGTRLTVL.

In this sample, this clonotype turned up a few times. The V call is TRBV27, the J call TRBJ1-2; 10 bases line up with TRBD1. Germline V gene sequence: CDR1 MNHEY, CDR2 SMNVEV (reference sequence). The length of the CDR3 is 20 residues. V shed 5 bases and J 4 bases; nucleotides not matched to a gene: 22. CDR3 loop: CASSVSGVGTGVTLRYGYTF. The CDR3 nucleotides are TGTGCCAGCAGTGTAAGCGGGGTCGGGACAGGGGTAACACTACGCTATGGCTACACCTTC.

This clonotype turned up a few times. This sequence joins TRBV7-2 and TRBJ2-2; maybe TRBD2 (6 bases). Deletions cut 5 bases from V and 0 bases from J, with 10 bases between. The CDR3 totals 15 residues. Germline V gene lookup returns CDR1 SGHTA and CDR2 FQGNSA. Here the CDR3 reads CASSPAGPNTGELFF. As DNA, the CDR3 is TGTGCCAGCAGCCCGGCGGGGCCGAACACCGGGGAGCTGTTTTTT. Complete variable domain (other parts from reference TRBV7-2 and TRBJ2-2): GAGVSQSPSNKVTEKGKDVELRCDPISGHTALYWYRQSLGQGLEFLIYFQGNSAPDKSGLPSDRFSAERTGGSVSTLTIQRTQQEDSAVYLCASSPAGPNTGELFFGEGSRLTVL.